These 21 T cell receptor beta chains were all obtained from the same sample, sequenced in a study of blood T cell repertoires in COVID-19. Assay used: immunoSEQ multiplex PCR; TCRdb lists only in-frame clones, some missing. The sample consists of around 97,000 clones, 84% of them appearing once. The sequencing input was peripheral blood. These receptors were collected from a human donor in a cohort sampled during active COVID-19.

CDR3 protein: CASSIGSRGLYNEQFF. CDR3 nucleotides: TGTGCCAGTAGTATAGGGAGCAGGGGGCTGTACAATGAGCAGTTCTTC. The V and J genes are TRBV19 and TRBJ2-1; TRBD1 aligns across 8 bases. Trimming at V came to 1 base and at J to 4 bases, leaving 6 bases not matched to a gene. CDR1 and CDR2 from the germline V gene are LNHDA and SQIVND (reference sequence). CDR3 length: 16 residues.

The chain joins TRBV23-1 to TRBJ2-5, with 12 bases that match TRBD2. TRBV23-1 is filed as an ORF, its function uncertain. With V trimmed by 0 bases and J by 4 bases, 3 bases remained unmatched. CDR3 size: 16 residues. The CDR3 sequence is CASSQSASGGAETQYF. In DNA form, the CDR3 reads TGCGCCAGCAGTCAATCGGCTAGCGGGGGGGCAGAGACCCAGTACTTC.

This clone occurred a few times. The chain employs TRBV7-2 and TRBJ2-1; 8 nucleotides agree with TRBD1. V dropped 8 bases and J dropped 4; count of bases not matched to a gene: 4. In germline, CDR1 is SGHTA, CDR2 FQGNSA. CDR3 length: 13 amino acids. CDR3 residues: CASVTGAYNEQFF. The CDR3 DNA is TGTGCCAGCGTGACAGGGGCTTACAATGAGCAGTTCTTC.

The V and J genes are TRBV3-1 (or the pseudogene TRBV3-2) and TRBJ2-3; D may be TRBD2 (6 bases). V shed 3 bases and J shed 3 bases, with 7 bases lying between them. CDR1 and CDR2 from the germline V gene are LGHDT and YNNKEL (reference sequence). This CDR3 has 13 amino acids. For the CDR3, the DNA is TGTGCCAGCAGCCAGGGGGGAACAGATACGCAGTATTTT. It translates to CASSQGGTDTQYF.

For this clone: The junction and the germline gene differ at one end; a read error may be behind it. The sample carries other DNA sequences with the same CDR3. The rearrangement uses TRBV5-1 and TRBJ1-5; D ambiguous. The CDR3 loop spans 14 amino acids. Germline V lookup: CDR1 SGHRS, CDR2 YFSETQ. CDR3 nucleotides: TGCGCCAGCAGTTTGGACGGGGGCAATCAGCCCCAGCATTTT. This gives the protein CASSLDGGNQPQHF.

The CDR3 nucleotides read TGTGCCAGCACCGCAAGAGCTGAAGCTTTCTTT. Amino acid sequence: CASTARAEAFF. The J gene is TRBJ1-1, the V gene TRBV2; D is undetermined. Trimming cost V 7 bases and J 6 bases, with 9 bases left between them. Germline V CDR1 and CDR2: SNHLY, FYNNEI. CDR3 size: 11 residues.

The chain carries TRBV7-9 and TRBJ1-5, with TRBD1 matching over 7 bases. Trimming at V came to 5 bases and at J to 0 bases, leaving 1 base not matched to a gene. CDR1 SEHNR and CDR2 FQNEAQ come from the germline V gene (reference sequence). The CDR3 spans 14 residues. The CDR3 DNA reads as TGTGCCAGCAGCCGGGACAGTAGCAATCAGCCCCAGCATTTT. This sequence encodes CASSRDSSNQPQHF.

In its sample, this clone was seen once. The chain is built from TRBV21-1 and TRBJ1-4. TRBV21-1 is designated a pseudogene. CDR3 length: 16 residues. The CDR3 nucleotides are TGTGCCAGCAGCAAAGCCACGGGGAAGGTTAATGAAAAACTGTTTTTT. This sequence encodes CASSKATGKVNEKLFF.

The chain combines TRBV5-4 with TRBJ2-7; TRBD2 aligns across 7 bases. V was pared by 4 bases and J by 0 bases, with 4 bases of the junction left unmatched. This CDR3 comprises 14 residues. CDR1 is SGHNT, CDR2 YYREEE, per germline (reference sequence). The CDR3 region is CASSNRDYSYEQYF. The CDR3 DNA follows: TGTGCCAGCAGCAACCGGGACTACTCCTACGAGCAGTACTTC.

The rearrangement uses TRBV9 and TRBJ2-3; TRBD2 matches 10 bases. CDR3 length: 16 residues. Germline V gene sequence: CDR1 SGDLS, CDR2 YYNGEE. The junction had 10 bases not matched to a gene; V was cut back by 4 bases and J by 5 bases. In DNA, the CDR3 is TGTGCCAGCAGCCCCGGACTAGCGGCCGTAGGAGATACGCAGTATTTT. It is translated as CASSPGLAAVGDTQYF. Filled out from reference TRBV9 and TRBJ2-3, the complete variable domain reads DSGVTQTPKHLITATGQRVTLRCSPRSGDLSVYWYQQSLDQGLQFLIQYYNGEERAKGNILERFSAQQFPDLHSELNLSSLELGDSALYFCASSPGLAAVGDTQYFGPGTRLTVL.

This sequence joins TRBV5-1 and TRBJ2-1, with 8 bases that match TRBD2. V lost 3 bases to trimming and J lost 0 bases; unmatched junction nucleotides: 5. Germline CDR1 is SGHRS and CDR2 is YFSETQ. The CDR3 spans 16 residues. This CDR3 reads CASSYQGTSSYNEQFF. CDR3 bases: TGCGCCAGCAGCTATCAGGGGACTAGCTCCTACAATGAGCAGTTCTTC.

This sequence joins TRBV5-6 and TRBJ1-6, with 8 bases identical to TRBD1. This CDR3 region has 13 residues. Unmatched junction bases numbered 5, after V lost 6 bases and J lost 9 bases. Germline V gene data show CDR1 as SGHDT and CDR2 as YYEEEE. CDR3 DNA sequence: TGTGCCAGCACCCAGGGGGCGCGTTCACCCCTCCACTTT. Its protein product is CASTQGARSPLHF.

This clone has just a few counts. The same CDR3 arises from other DNA sequences in this sample as well. CDR3 residues: CASSPGQDTEAFF. CDR3 bases: TGTGCCAGCTCACCGGGACAAGACACTGAAGCTTTCTTT. This sequence joins TRBV18 and TRBJ1-1, with D possibly being TRBD1 (6 bases). V was clipped by 3 bases and J by 3 bases, with 8 bases between them. This CDR3 is 13 amino acids long. Germline assignment: CDR1 KGHSH and CDR2 LQKENI. The complete variable domain, with remaining parts taken from reference TRBV18 and TRBJ1-1, reads NAGVMQNPRHLVRRRGQEARLRCSPMKGHSHVYWYRQLPEEGLKFMVYLQKENIIDESGMPKERFSAEFPKEGPSILRIQQVVRGDSAAYFCASSPGQDTEAFFGQGTRLTVV.

This clone has ten or more counts. The chain links TRBV7-8 to TRBJ2-2; D not resolved. Germline lookup yields CDR1 SGHVS and CDR2 FQNEAQ. Between the trimmed V and J ends, which lost 4 bases and 6 bases, there was a span of 12 bases. This CDR3 comprises 14 residues. CDR3 sequence: CASSSRVAAGELFF. CDR3 nucleotide sequence: TGTGCCAGCAGCTCCCGGGTAGCCGCCGGGGAGCTGTTTTTT.

CDR3 DNA sequence: TGTGCCAGCAGACACGCTAGCGGGGTGTTGACAGATACGCAGTATTTT. The encoded protein is CASRHASGVLTDTQYF. This chain connects TRBV7-8 to TRBJ2-3, with 9 bases lining up with TRBD2. This CDR3 contains 16 residues. CDR1 is SGHVS, CDR2 FQNEAQ, per germline. J lost 3 bases, V lost 6 bases, and 10 bases had no gene match.

The genes are TRBV5-1 and TRBJ2-2, with TRBD2 matching over 13 bases. With V trimmed by 3 bases and J by 6 bases, 2 bases remained unmatched. CDR3 length equals 15 residues. Germline assignment: CDR1 SGHRS and CDR2 YFSETQ. CDR3 amino acids: CASSSGLAGAGELFF. The CDR3 DNA is TGCGCCAGCAGCTCCGGACTAGCGGGGGCCGGGGAGCTGTTTTTT.

By share of the sample, this clone is large. This rearrangement joins TRBV27 to TRBJ1-1; maybe TRBD1 (5 bases). The CDR3 length is 13 residues. Trimming cost V 7 bases and J 1 base, with 10 bases left between them. Germline CDR1 MNHEY, CDR2 SMNVEV (reference sequence). CDR3 in amino acids: CASMGGGNTEAFF. Written as DNA, the CDR3 is TGTGCCAGCATGGGGGGAGGGAACACTGAAGCTTTCTTT.

This chain links TRBV4-2 with TRBJ2-3, with D perhaps TRBD1 (5 bases). Looked up from germline, CDR1 is LGHNA and CDR2 is YNFKEQ. The CDR3 runs 15 residues. The V gene lost 0 bases and the J gene lost 2 bases, with 9 bases spanning the gap. The CDR3 is CASSQDGANTDTQYF. Written as DNA, the CDR3 is TGTGCCAGCAGCCAAGATGGGGCTAACACAGATACGCAGTATTTT.

The chain joins TRBV10-3 to TRBJ1-6; TRBD1 matches 9 bases. The V segment lost 9 bases and the J segment 7 bases; nucleotides outside the gene matches: 7. The CDR3 loop spans 14 amino acids. The germline V gene encodes CDR1 ENHRY and CDR2 SYGVKD. As DNA, the CDR3 is TGTGCCATTTCCTCGGACAGGGGAAATTCACCCCTCCACTTT. Its protein is CAISSDRGNSPLHF.

The chain links TRBV28 to TRBJ1-1; 8 bases align to TRBD1. Germline CDR1 reads MDHEN; CDR2 reads SYDVKM. V lost 5 bases, J lost 7 bases, and 3 bases stayed unmatched. The CDR3 totals 12 residues. The CDR3: CASSPTGVEAFF. CDR3 bases: TGTGCCAGCAGTCCGACAGGGGTTGAAGCTTTCTTT.

This chain links TRBV6-5 with TRBJ2-1, with 10 bases that match TRBD1. The CDR3 extends over 12 amino acids. The trim removed 6 bases at V and 7 bases at J, leaving 0 bases unmatched. Germline V CDR1 and CDR2: MNHEY, SVGAGI. The CDR3 region is CASRGQGNEQFF. The CDR3 coding sequence is TGTGCCAGCAGGGGACAGGGGAATGAGCAGTTCTTC.